The clone carrying this T cell receptor beta chain was counted a single time. This specimen comes from a study of blood T cell repertoires in COVID-19. Profiled with immunoSEQ multiplex PCR; TCRdb holds only in-frame clones, not every one. The data contain more than 70,000 clones, around 86% of them seen just once; the ten biggest clones take up 3.8%. The ends lost 2 bases at V and 4 bases at J; junction bases unmatched: 8. Germline V lookup: CDR1 GTSNPN, CDR2 SVGIG (reference sequence). The CDR3 totals 15 residues. The clonotype was recovered from a man in his fifties or sixties with acute or convalescent COVID-19. Sequencing used peripheral blood. The chain uses TRBV30 and TRBJ2-5, with TRBD2 matching 9 bases. The CDR3 nucleotides read TGTGCCTGGAGTATTAGCGGGAGATGGCGAGAGACCCAGTACTTC. Its protein is CAWSISGRWRETQYF.